This T cell receptor beta chain was recovered during a study of shared clonotypes between healthy human individuals (dated by TCRdb to the early 2020s). At the level of the whole study: The cohort comprised a couple of women and three men aged 18 to 49 years. Each donor's leukapheresis produced roughly between roughly 0.85 and 9.5 billion PBMCs. To estimate repertoire size and how much clonotypes are shared between individuals, the study performed deep sequencing of blood TCR repertoires from roughly five healthy adults. To increase sequencing depth and limit assay-specific biases, different laboratories used diverse techniques to prepare libraries and sequence TCR repertoires. For each donor, three plates each were used for CD4 naive and CD4 memory, two plates were used for CD8 naive, and one plate was used for CD8 memory.

The donors were healthy, HIV-negative adults who had no recently reported acute infections or vaccinations. Only Caucasian adults living in Nashville, Tennessee, USA were represented among the donors. CD4+ T cells were enriched through magnetic negative selection, after which naive cells were positively selected on CD45RA and the remaining negative fraction served as the memory subset. After blood collection by leukapheresis, PBMCs were isolated using Ficoll-Histopaque density gradient centrifugation and then cryopreserved in the vapor phase of liquid nitrogen. Analytical flow cytometry was used to check the purity and quantity of each magnetically sorted T cell population. From each sorted fraction, genomic DNA was isolated and quantified by UV absorbance on a Nanodrop 2000c. Using the deep immunoSEQ assay, multiplex PCR amplified TCR CDR3 regions from genomic DNA. Extracted genomic DNA from each cell subset was spread evenly across all wells of several immunoSEQ 96-well plates, with each plate serving as a replicate. For sorted subsets, approximately 190 ng genomic DNA, equal to tens of thousands of T cell genomes, was loaded into each replicate PCR. Purified libraries were quantified with a Qubit 3.0 fluorometer, sized on a Bioanalyzer 2100, and re-quantified with the KAPA Library Quantification kit. Every immunoSEQ 96-well plate was sequenced on a dedicated single-read 150-cycle Illumina NextSeq 550 flow cell. Per the authors' processing: Because the immunoSEQ output held only junctional sequences and lacked quality scores, the filtering could not match the filtering applied to full-length reads. To assign V/J genes and CDR3, sequences were annotated using PyIR, a Python wrapper for IgBLAST v1.9, with IMGT germline references. Reads were filtered out if the reads had weak V/J assignments (E-value above 1e-6), no CDR3, stop codons, out-of-frame junctions, or ambiguous translated residues. V3J clonotypes were defined as sequences sharing the same inferred V gene, J gene, and CDR3 amino acid sequence. The percentage overlap between two repertoires was calculated by dividing the number of shared unique clonotypes by the size of the smaller repertoire. RTK rarefaction, the Chao1 estimator, and Recon v2.1 estimates of unobserved clonotypes were used to assess repertoire richness. Generation probabilities were computed with OLGA for all TCRbeta clonotypes obtained by the gDNA method from several donors. TCRdb holds this immuneACCESS table with in-frame rearrangements only. Some clones are missing; in checked studies, unresolved V genes explain under half, and the rest has no known cause. The DNA gave D and trimming, while V, J and clone size come from that table. This sample lists about a million clones; around 76% were detected once. The top ten clonotypes cover about 1.5% of the sample.

In regard to this clone: Which antigen it targets is not known. No base quality information exists; no much larger clone differs at one position.

The germline V gene encodes CDR1 MNHEY and CDR2 SVGAGI. The V end loses 5 bases and the J end loses 8 bases, and a stretch of 18 bases separates them. The CDR3 runs 14 amino acids, cysteine and phenylalanine included. The retained sequence is limited to the CDR3, 42 bases, with the frame set at the first base. On the study overall, not on this receptor specifically: Because the study included only a small number of donors, the genetic and exposure-history diversity represented was limited. Naive subsets generally had larger estimated clonotype richness than memory subsets. Sharing across several donors was observed for roughly 5.4% of naive CD4, under 4% of naive CD8, roughly 2.4% of memory CD4, and roughly 0.43% of memory CD8 clonotypes. Rarefaction of sorted-subset datasets indicated incomplete sequencing despite the large sequencing depth. Only blood was sampled, and tissue TCR repertoires likely differ from those in blood. Compared with non-shared clonotypes, the clonotypes found in all four sorted-subset donors had higher generation probabilities. Pairwise subsampling indicated that sequencing depth was expected to affect the degree of clonotype sharing among donors.

The sample consisted of memory CD4+ T cells sorted from blood. The cell subset or site label on this specimen signifies: CD45RA-negative fraction. This receptor chain uses TRBV6-5 and TRBJ1-2, with no D gene named confidently. The TCR was taken from a man aged 18 to 29 in good health. The nucleotides read TGTGCCAGCAGTCCCCCGGGAGCGCGGCTCGGCTACACCTTC. Translation gives CASSPPGARLGYTF.